The 8 T cell receptor beta chains below all came from one sample that was sequenced in a study of blood T cell repertoires in COVID-19. Sequencing was performed with immunoSEQ multiplex PCR; in TCRdb, only in-frame clones are kept and a portion is missing. The sample lists around 300,000 clones; 91% were seen once. Input material: peripheral blood. These TCRs come from a woman aged 25 to 39 with COVID-19, enrolled during active disease.

The genes are TRBV4-1 and TRBJ2-7; TRBD2 is a possible D gene (6 bases). The CDR3 has 14 amino acids. Looked up from germline, CDR1 is MGHRA and CDR2 is YSYEKL. Between the trimmed V and J ends, which lost 7 bases and 2 bases, there was a span of 15 bases. The CDR3 reads CASTWGRPPYEQYF. Written as DNA, the CDR3 is TGCGCCAGCACGTGGGGGAGGCCTCCCTACGAGCAGTACTTC.

The V call is TRBV4-1, the J call TRBJ2-1, with 8 bases identical to TRBD1. Germline loops: CDR1 MGHRA, CDR2 YSYEKL. The CDR3 is 15 residues long. With V trimmed by 1 base and J by 8 bases, 7 bases remained unmatched. CDR3 bases: TGCGCCAGCAGCCAAGGGCAGGGGGCTGACCATGAGCAGTTCTTC. This codes for CASSQGQGADHEQFF.

The chain uses TRBV30 and TRBJ2-3, with D possibly TRBD2 on 6 matching bases. The CDR3 is 17 residues long. The V gene lost 2 bases and the J gene lost 0 bases, with 18 bases spanning the gap. Germline V gene data show CDR1 as GTSNPN and CDR2 as SVGIG (reference sequence). The CDR3 DNA is TGTGCCTGGAGTTGGAGCGGGCCGATACTTAGCACAGATACGCAGTATTTT. Amino acids: CAWSWSGPILSTDTQYF.

This clone is a singleton in its sample. The chain links TRBV5-1 to TRBJ2-7; 8 nucleotides agree with TRBD2. The CDR3 consists of 14 residues. The junction had 4 bases not matched to a gene; V was cut back by 3 bases and J by 2 bases. CDR1 is SGHRS, CDR2 YFSETQ, per germline. CDR3 sequence (DNA): TGCGCCAGCAGCTGGGCTAGCGGGCCCTACGAGCAGTACTTC. Encoded protein: CASSWASGPYEQYF.

The V gene is TRBV27, the J gene TRBJ2-1; the match to TRBD2 covers 10 bases. The J segment lost 9 bases and the V segment lost 0 bases, leaving 5 bases of the junction unmatched. This CDR3 is built from 15 residues. Germline CDR1 MNHEY, CDR2 SMNVEV (reference sequence). The DNA for the CDR3 is TGTGCCAGCAGTTTATCGCCTAGCGGGAGATCTGAGCAGTTCTTC. Protein product: CASSLSPSGRSEQFF.

The chain recombines TRBV12-3 or TRBV12-4 with TRBJ1-6; D not certain. Trimming removed 6 bases from V and 9 bases from J, with 12 bases in between. This CDR3 has 13 residues. CDR3 in amino acids: CASSAKAGSPLHF. CDR3 sequence (DNA): TGTGCCAGCAGCGCAAAGGCGGGTTCACCCCTCCACTTT.

The V and J genes are TRBV19 and TRBJ2-7; D gene unclear. The CDR3 spans 13 residues. The ends were cut back, 6 bases at V and 2 bases at J, with 11 bases in the middle. Germline CDR1 reads LNHDA; CDR2 reads SQIVND (reference sequence). CDR3 DNA: TGTGCCAGTAGGAGAACGGGTACCTACGAGCAGTACTTC. Its translation is CASRRTGTYEQYF.

The V call is TRBV30, the J call TRBJ2-7; the match to TRBD2 covers 8 bases. V gave up 8 bases and J gave up 1 base; unmatched junction bases: 13. This CDR3 spans 15 amino acids. The germline V gene has CDR1 GTSNPN and CDR2 SVGIG (reference sequence). CDR3: CATTRRASGSYEQYF. The CDR3, as DNA: TGTGCCACAACACGGAGGGCTAGCGGGTCCTACGAGCAGTACTTC. Full variable domain (remainder filled in from reference TRBV30 and TRBJ2-7): SQTIHQWPATLVQPVGSPLSLECTVEGTSNPNLYWYRQAAGRGLQLLFYSVGIGQISSEVPQNLSASRPQDRQFILSSKKLLLSDSGFYLCATTRRASGSYEQYFGPGTRLTVT.